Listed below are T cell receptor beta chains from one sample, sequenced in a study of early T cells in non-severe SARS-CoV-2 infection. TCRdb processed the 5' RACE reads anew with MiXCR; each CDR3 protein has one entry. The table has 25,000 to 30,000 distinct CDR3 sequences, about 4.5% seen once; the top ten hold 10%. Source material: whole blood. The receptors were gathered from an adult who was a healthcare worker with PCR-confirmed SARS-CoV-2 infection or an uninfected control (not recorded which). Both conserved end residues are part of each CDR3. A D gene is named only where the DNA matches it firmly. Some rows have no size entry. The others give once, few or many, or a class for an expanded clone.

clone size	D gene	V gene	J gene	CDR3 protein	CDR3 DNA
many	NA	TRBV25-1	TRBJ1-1	CASSERGARRSNTEAFF	TGTGCCAGCAGTGAAAGGGGGGCGCGTAGATCGAACACTGAAGCTTTCTTT
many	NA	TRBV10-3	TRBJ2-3	CAGSQWGGPTDTQYF	TGTGCCGGCTCCCAGTGGGGGGGGCCCACAGATACGCAGTATTTT
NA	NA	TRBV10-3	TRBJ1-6	CAISEAGAYNSPLHF	TGTGCCATCAGTGAGGCGGGAGCCTATAATTCACCCCTCCACTTT
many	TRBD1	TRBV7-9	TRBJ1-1	CASSQGQENTEAFF	TGTGCCAGCAGCCAGGGACAGGAGAACACTGAAGCTTTCTTT
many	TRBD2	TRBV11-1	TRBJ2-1	CASSEGLADYNEQFF	TGTGCCAGCAGCGAGGGACTAGCGGACTACAATGAGCAGTTCTTC
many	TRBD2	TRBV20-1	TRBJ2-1	CSAREREANEQFF	TGCAGTGCTAGAGAGCGGGAGGCTAATGAGCAGTTCTTC
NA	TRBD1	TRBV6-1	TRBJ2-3	CASIGQGPSTDTQYF	TGTGCCAGCATAGGACAGGGCCCTAGCACAGATACGCAGTATTTT
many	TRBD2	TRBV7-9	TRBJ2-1	CASSPRLASGVYAEQFF	TGTGCCAGCAGCCCACGGTTGGCTAGCGGCGTCTACGCTGAGCAGTTCTTC
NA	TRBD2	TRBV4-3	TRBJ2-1	CASSQDPSGSGEQFF	TGCGCCAGCAGCCAAGATCCCAGCGGGAGCGGTGAGCAGTTCTTC
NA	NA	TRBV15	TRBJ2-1	CATSPDQGGPNEQFF	TGTGCCACCAGCCCCGACCAAGGGGGGCCCAATGAGCAGTTCTTC
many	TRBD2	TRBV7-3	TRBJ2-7	CASSLAGGSSYEQYF	TGTGCCAGCAGCCTAGCGGGAGGAAGCTCCTACGAGCAGTACTTC
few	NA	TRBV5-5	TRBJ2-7	CASSLEPLRNYEQYF	TGTGCCAGCAGCTTGGAACCGCTCAGGAACTACGAGCAGTACTTC
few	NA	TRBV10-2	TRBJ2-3	CASSGQATQYF	TGCGCCAGCAGTGGTCAAGCAACGCAGTATTTT
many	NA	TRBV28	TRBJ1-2	CASSLSQFNYGYTF	TGTGCCAGCAGTTTATCGCAGTTTAACTATGGCTACACCTTC
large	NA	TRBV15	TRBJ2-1	CATGSGNEQFF	TGTGCCACCGGGTCCGGTAATGAGCAGTTCTTC
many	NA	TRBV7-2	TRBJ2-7	CASSLPGSSLYEQYF	TGTGCCAGCAGCTTACCGGGGAGCTCACTCTACGAGCAGTACTTC
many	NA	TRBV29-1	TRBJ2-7	CSVEGDRPYEQYF	TGCAGCGTTGAAGGGGATAGACCCTACGAGCAGTACTTC
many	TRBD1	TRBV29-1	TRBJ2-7	CSVDSWGQGQRGQYF	TGCAGCGTTGACTCTTGGGGACAGGGACAAAGGGGGCAGTACTTC
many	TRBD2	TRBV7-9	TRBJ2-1	CASRGPGLPIDEQFF	TGTGCCAGCAGGGGACCGGGACTACCGATCGATGAGCAGTTCTTC
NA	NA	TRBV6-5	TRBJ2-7	CASSLSGSRYEQYF	TGTGCCAGCAGTTTGTCCGGGTCCCGATACGAGCAGTACTTC
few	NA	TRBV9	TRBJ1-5	CASSVDSRVNQPQHF	TGTGCCAGCAGCGTAGATTCGAGGGTAAATCAGCCCCAGCATTTT
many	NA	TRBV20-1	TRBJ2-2	CSSTPSLAPTGELFF	TGCAGTTCCACCCCCTCTCTGGCGCCCACCGGGGAGCTGTTTTTT
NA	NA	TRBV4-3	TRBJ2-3	CASNREEGTDTQYF	TGCGCCAGCAATAGGGAGGAGGGCACAGATACGCAGTATTTT
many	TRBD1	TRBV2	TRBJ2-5	CASRTDRNLYETQYF	TGTGCCAGCAGGACGGACAGGAATTTGTATGAGACCCAGTACTTC
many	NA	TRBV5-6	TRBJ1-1	CASSLELGPKGGTEAFF	TGTGCCAGCAGCTTGGAACTGGGACCCAAAGGGGGCACTGAAGCTTTCTTT
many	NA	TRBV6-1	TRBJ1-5	CASSDWGGRGNQPQHF	TGTGCCAGCAGTGACTGGGGAGGGCGAGGAAATCAGCCCCAGCATTTT
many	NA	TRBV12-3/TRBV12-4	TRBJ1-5	CASTLGFGQPQHF	TGTGCCAGCACCCTAGGGTTCGGGCAGCCCCAGCATTTT
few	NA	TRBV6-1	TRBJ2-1	CASTQRDLTYNEQFF	TGTGCCAGCACTCAACGGGACTTGACCTACAATGAGCAGTTCTTC
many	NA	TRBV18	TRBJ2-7	CASSPDGPSSYEQYF	TGTGCCAGCTCACCCGATGGACCTAGCTCCTACGAGCAGTACTTC
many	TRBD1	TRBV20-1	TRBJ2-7	CSAEGDRGTYEQYF	TGCAGTGCTGAGGGGGACAGGGGGACGTACGAGCAGTACTTC
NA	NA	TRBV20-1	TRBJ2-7	CSAHRDAYEQYF	TGCAGTGCTCACAGGGACGCCTACGAGCAGTACTTC
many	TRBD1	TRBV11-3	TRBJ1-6	CASSRDRGHYNSPLHF	TGTGCCAGCAGCCGGGACAGGGGCCACTATAATTCACCCCTCCACTTT
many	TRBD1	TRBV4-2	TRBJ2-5	CASSQNRGSQETQYF	TGTGCCAGCAGCCAGAACAGGGGGTCCCAAGAGACCCAGTACTTC
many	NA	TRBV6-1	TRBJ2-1	CASRDIMANEQFF	TGTGCCAGCCGGGATATCATGGCAAATGAGCAGTTCTTC
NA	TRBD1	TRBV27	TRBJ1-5	CASSSRTGTGPTQPQHF	TGTGCCAGCAGTTCCCGGACCGGGACAGGCCCAACTCAGCCCCAGCATTTT
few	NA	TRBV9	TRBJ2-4	CASSVGGRSGLTKNIQYF	TGTGCCAGCAGCGTAGGGGGGAGGTCAGGGCTTACCAAAAACATTCAGTACTTC
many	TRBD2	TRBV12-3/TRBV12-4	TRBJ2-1	CASRILAGGLQFF	TGTGCCAGCAGGATACTAGCGGGAGGGCTACAGTTCTTC
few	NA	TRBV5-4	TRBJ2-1	CASSLGAMGYNEQFF	TGTGCCAGCAGCTTAGGTGCTATGGGTTACAATGAGCAGTTCTTC
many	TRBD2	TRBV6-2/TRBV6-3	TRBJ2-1	CASGLAGGVDEQFF	TGTGCCAGCGGACTAGCGGGTGGGGTAGATGAGCAGTTCTTC
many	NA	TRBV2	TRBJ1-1	CASSLRGTEAFF	TGTGCCAGCAGTCTGAGGGGCACTGAAGCTTTCTTT
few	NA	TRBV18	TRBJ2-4	CASSPSIQDIQYF	TGTGCCAGCTCACCCTCTATACAGGACATTCAGTACTTC
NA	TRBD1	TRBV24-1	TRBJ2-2	CATSVGQGGTGELFF	TGTGCCACCAGTGTGGGACAGGGGGGCACCGGGGAGCTGTTTTTT
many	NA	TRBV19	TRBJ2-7	CASSIAPGRLTAGSYEQYF	TGTGCCAGTAGTATAGCCCCGGGACGGTTAACAGCGGGCTCCTACGAGCAGTACTTC
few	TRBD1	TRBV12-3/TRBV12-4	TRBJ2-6	CASSSPATGRNGANVLTF	TGTGCCAGCAGTTCCCCTGCGACAGGGCGGAATGGGGCCAACGTCCTGACTTTC
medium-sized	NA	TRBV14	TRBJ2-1	CASSQARGYNEQFF	TGTGCCAGCAGCCAAGCGCGGGGTTACAATGAGCAGTTCTTC
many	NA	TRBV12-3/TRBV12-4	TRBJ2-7	CASMRGYEQYF	TGTGCCAGCATGAGGGGGTACGAGCAGTACTTC